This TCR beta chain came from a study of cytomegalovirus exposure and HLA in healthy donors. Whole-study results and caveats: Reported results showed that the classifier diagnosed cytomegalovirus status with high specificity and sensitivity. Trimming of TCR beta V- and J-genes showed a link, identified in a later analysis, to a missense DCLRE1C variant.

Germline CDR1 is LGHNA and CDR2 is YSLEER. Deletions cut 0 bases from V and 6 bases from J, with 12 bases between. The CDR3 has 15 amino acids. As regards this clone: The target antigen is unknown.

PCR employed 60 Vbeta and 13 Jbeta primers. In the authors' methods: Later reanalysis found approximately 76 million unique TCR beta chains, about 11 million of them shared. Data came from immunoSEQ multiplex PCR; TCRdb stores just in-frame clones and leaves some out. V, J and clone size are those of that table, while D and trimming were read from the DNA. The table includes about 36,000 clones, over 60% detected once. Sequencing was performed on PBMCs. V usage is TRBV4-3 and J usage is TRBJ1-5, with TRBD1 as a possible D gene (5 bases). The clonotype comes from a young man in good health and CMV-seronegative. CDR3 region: CASSQDNGGGQPQHF. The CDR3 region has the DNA TGCGCCAGCAGCCAAGATAACGGGGGGGGTCAGCCCCAGCATTTT.